This T cell receptor (beta chain) derives from a study of blood T cell repertoires in COVID-19. Study-level background: Samples taken during acute and convalescent COVID-19 were collected in the United States, Italy and Spain. The analysed material was cDNA or gDNA that came from T cells, B-cell-depleted T cells, or PBMCs.

CDR3 length: 14 residues. Germline V gives CDR1 WNHNN, CDR2 SYGVQD (reference sequence). V lost 1 base, J lost 4 bases, and 10 bases lay in between. Per the study methods: Amplification of reference gene primers provided the estimated nucleated cell counts. Sequencing used immunoSEQ multiplex PCR; TCRdb keeps in-frame clones, though not all of them. That table furnishes V, J and clone size, whereas the DNA furnished D and trimming. The sample yields 120,000 to 150,000 clones, approximately 73% seen once. The sample was peripheral blood. The chain recombines TRBV10-1 with TRBJ1-1, with D possibly TRBD1 on 6 matching bases. The sequence derives from a man aged 60 to 75 with acute or convalescent COVID-19. CDR3 sequence: CASSEWSGATEAFF. CDR3 in DNA: TGCGCCAGCAGTGAGTGGTCAGGGGCCACTGAAGCTTTCTTT.